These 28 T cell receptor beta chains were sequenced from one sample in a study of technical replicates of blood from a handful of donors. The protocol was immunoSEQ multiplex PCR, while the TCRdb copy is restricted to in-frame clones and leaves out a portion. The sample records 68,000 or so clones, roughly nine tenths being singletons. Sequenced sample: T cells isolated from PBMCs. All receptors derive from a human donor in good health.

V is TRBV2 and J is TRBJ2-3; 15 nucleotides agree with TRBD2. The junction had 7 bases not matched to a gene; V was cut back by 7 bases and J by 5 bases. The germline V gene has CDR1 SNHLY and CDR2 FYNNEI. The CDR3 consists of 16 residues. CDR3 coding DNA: TGTGCCAGCAAGGGACTAGCGGGAGGTTGGGAAGATACGCAGTATTTT. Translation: CASKGLAGGWEDTQYF.

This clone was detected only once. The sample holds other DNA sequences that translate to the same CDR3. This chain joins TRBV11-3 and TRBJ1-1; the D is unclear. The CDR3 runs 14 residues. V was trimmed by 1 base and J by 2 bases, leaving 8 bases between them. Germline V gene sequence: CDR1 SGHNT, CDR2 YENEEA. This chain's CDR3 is CASSLGGGNTEAFF. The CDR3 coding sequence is TGTGCCAGCAGCTTAGGTGGAGGAAACACTGAAGCTTTCTTT.

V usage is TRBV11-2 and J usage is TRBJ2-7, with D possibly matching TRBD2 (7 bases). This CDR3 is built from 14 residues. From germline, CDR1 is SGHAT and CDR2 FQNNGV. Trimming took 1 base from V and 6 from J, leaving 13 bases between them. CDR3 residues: CASSLGGGMGEQYF. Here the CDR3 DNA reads TGTGCCAGCAGCTTAGGGGGGGGCATGGGCGAGCAGTACTTC.

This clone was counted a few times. The CDR3 loop is CASTLFYRVSSYNEQFF. For the CDR3, the DNA is TGTGCCAGCACCCTATTCTACAGGGTCAGCTCCTACAATGAGCAGTTCTTC. V is TRBV7-9 and J is TRBJ2-1; TRBD1 is a possible D gene (6 bases). V was clipped by 7 bases and J by 0 bases, with 19 bases between them. CDR3 length: 17 amino acids. In germline, CDR1 is SEHNR, CDR2 FQNEAQ (reference sequence).

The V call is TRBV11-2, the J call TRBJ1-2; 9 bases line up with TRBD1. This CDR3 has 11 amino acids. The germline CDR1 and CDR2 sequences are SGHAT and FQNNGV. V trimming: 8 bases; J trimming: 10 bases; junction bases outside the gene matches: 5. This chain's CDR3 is CASWTGEDYTF. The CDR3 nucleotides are TGTGCCAGCTGGACAGGGGAGGACTACACCTTC. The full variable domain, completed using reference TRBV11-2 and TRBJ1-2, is EAGVAQSPRYKIIEKRQSVAFWCNPISGHATLYWYQQILGQGPKLLIQFQNNGVVDDSQLPKDRFSAERLKGVDSTLKIQPAKLEDSAVYLCASWTGEDYTFGSGTRLTVV.

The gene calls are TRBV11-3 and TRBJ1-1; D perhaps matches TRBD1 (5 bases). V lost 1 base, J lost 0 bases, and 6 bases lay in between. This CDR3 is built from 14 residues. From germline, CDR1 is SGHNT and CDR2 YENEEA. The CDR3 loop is CASSLGRVNTEAFF. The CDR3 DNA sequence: TGTGCCAGCAGCTTAGGCAGGGTGAACACTGAAGCTTTCTTT.

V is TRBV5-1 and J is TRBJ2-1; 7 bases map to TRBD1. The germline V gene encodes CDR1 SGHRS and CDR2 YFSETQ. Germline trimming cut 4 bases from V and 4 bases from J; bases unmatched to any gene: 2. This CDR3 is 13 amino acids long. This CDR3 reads CASSGQEYNEQFF. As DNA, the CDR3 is TGCGCCAGCAGCGGACAGGAGTACAATGAGCAGTTCTTC.

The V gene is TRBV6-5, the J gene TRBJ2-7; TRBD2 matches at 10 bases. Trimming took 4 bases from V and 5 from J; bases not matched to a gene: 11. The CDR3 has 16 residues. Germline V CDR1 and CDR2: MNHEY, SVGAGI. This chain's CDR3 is CASSSNSLAGGHEQYF. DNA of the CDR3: TGTGCCAGCAGTTCCAACTCATTAGCGGGAGGCCACGAGCAGTACTTC.

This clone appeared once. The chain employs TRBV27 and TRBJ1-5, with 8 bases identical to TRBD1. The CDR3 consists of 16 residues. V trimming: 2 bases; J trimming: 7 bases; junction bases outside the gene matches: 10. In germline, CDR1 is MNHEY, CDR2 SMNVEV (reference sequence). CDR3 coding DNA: TGTGCCAGCAGTTTACTGGCAGGGGGCATGGGGCAGCCCCAGCATTTT. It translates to CASSLLAGGMGQPQHF.

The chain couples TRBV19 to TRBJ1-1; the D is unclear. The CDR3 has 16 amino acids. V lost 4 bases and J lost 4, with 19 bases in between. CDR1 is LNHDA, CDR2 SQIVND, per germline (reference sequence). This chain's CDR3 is CASSNYRSSGRTEAFF. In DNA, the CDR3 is TGTGCCAGTAGTAATTACCGTTCGAGTGGTCGCACTGAAGCTTTCTTT.

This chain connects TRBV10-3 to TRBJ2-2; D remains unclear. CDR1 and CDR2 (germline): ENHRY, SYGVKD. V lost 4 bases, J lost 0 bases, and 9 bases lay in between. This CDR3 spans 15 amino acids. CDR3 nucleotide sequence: TGTGCCATCAGTGGAGCTGGAGCGAACACCGGGGAGCTGTTTTTT. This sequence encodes CAISGAGANTGELFF.

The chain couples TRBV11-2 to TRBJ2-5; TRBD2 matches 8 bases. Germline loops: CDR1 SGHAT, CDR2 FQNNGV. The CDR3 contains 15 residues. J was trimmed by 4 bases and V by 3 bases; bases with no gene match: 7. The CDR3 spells CASSFVAGRGETQYF. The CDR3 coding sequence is TGTGCCAGCAGCTTCGTAGCGGGAAGAGGAGAGACCCAGTACTTC.

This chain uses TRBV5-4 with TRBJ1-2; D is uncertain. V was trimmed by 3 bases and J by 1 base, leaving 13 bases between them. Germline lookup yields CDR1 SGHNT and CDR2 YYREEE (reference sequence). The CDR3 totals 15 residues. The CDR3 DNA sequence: TGTGCCAGCAGCTCAAAGATTCATAGTAACTATGGCTACACCTTC. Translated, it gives CASSSKIHSNYGYTF.

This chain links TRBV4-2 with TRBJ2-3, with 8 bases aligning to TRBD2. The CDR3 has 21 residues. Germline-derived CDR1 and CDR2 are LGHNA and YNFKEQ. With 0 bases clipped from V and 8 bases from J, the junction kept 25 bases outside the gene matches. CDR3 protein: CASSQDRPRDRGSGGLSTQYF. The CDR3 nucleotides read TGTGCCAGCAGCCAAGATCGGCCGCGGGACCGGGGCAGCGGGGGTCTTAGTACGCAGTATTTT.

The CDR3 DNA is TGTGCCAGCAGCTTGGATAGCGCACTCTCCTACGAGCAGTACTTC. Its translation is CASSLDSALSYEQYF. The chain employs TRBV5-4 and TRBJ2-7; maybe TRBD2 (5 bases). The germline V gene encodes CDR1 SGHNT and CDR2 YYREEE (reference sequence). Trimming took 0 bases from V and 0 from J, leaving 10 bases between them. This CDR3 region has 15 residues.

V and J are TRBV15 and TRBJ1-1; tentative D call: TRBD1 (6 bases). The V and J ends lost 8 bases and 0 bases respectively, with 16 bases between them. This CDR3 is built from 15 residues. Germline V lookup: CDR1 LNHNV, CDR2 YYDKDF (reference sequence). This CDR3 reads CATRGGAGMNTEAFF. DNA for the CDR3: TGTGCCACCCGGGGGGGCGCAGGAATGAACACTGAAGCTTTCTTT.

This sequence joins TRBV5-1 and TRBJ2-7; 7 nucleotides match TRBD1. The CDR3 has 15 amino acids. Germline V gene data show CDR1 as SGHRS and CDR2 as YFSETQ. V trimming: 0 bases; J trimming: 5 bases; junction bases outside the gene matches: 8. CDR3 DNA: TGCGCCAGCAGCTTGGGCAGGGCAGGGGGAAACGAGCAGTACTTC. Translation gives CASSLGRAGGNEQYF.

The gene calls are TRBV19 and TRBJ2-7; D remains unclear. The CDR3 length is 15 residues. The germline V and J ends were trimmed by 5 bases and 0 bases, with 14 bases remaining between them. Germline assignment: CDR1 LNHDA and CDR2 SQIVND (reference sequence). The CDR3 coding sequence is TGTGCCAGTAGTTATCGACTGCGCATCTCCTACGAGCAGTACTTC. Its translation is CASSYRLRISYEQYF.

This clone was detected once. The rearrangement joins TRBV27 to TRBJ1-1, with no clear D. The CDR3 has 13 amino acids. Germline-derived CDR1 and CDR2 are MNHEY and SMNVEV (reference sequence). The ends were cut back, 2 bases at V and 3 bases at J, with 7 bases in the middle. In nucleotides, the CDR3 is TGTGCCAGCAGTTTAGCGGGAGACACTGAAGCTTTCTTT. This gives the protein CASSLAGDTEAFF.

DNA for the CDR3: TGTGCCGCATCCCAGGGGGCTACTTACGAGCAGTACTTC. Translation gives CAASQGATYEQYF. The rearrangement joins TRBV28 to TRBJ2-7, with 8 bases identical to TRBD1. CDR3 size: 13 residues. The V gene end was trimmed by 11 bases and the J gene end by 4 bases; junction bases not matched to a gene: 10. Germline V CDR1 and CDR2: MDHEN, SYDVKM.

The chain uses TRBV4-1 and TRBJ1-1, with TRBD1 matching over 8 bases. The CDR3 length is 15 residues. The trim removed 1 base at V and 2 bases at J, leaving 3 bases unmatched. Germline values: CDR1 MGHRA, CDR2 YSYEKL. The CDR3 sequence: CASSQAGGLNTEAFF. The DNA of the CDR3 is TGCGCCAGCAGCCAAGCAGGGGGCCTAAACACTGAAGCTTTCTTT.

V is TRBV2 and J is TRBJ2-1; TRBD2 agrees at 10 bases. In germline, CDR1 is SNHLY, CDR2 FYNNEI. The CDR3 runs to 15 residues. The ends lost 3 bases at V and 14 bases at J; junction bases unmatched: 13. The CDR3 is CASSEFSGRSPTEFF. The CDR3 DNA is TGTGCCAGCAGTGAGTTTAGCGGGAGGTCCCCCACGGAGTTCTTC.

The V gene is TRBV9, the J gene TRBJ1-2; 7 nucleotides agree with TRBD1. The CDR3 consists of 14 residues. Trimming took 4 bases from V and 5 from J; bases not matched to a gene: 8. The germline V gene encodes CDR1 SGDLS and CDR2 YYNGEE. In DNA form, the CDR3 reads TGTGCCAGCAGCTTTAACAGGGGAGATTATGGCTACACCTTC. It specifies CASSFNRGDYGYTF.

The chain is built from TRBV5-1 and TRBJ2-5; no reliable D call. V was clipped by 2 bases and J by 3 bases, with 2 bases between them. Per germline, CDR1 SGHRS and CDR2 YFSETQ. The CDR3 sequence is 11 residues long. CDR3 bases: TGCGCCAGCAGCTTTAAAGAGACCCAGTACTTC. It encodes CASSFKETQYF.

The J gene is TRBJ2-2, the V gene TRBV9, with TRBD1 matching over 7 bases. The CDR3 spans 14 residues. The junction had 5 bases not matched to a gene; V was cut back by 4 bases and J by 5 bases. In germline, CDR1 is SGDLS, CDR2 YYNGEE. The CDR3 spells CASSLSQGTGELFF. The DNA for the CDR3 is TGTGCCAGCAGCCTTTCACAGGGGACCGGGGAGCTGTTTTTT.

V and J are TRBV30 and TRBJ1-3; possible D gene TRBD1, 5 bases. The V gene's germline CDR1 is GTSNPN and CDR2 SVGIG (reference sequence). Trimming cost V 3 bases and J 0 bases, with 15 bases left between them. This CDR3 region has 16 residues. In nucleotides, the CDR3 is TGTGCCTGGAGGGGACTAGGGAGCGACTCTGGAAACACCATATATTTT. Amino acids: CAWRGLGSDSGNTIYF.

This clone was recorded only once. The DNA of the CDR3 is TGTGCCAGCAGCCCCGGGACAGGGTCGGGAACTGAAGCTTTCTTT. As protein: CASSPGTGSGTEAFF. The chain is built from TRBV5-4 and TRBJ1-1; 9 positions match TRBD1. V shed 4 bases and J 5 bases; nucleotides not matched to a gene: 9. Germline V gene data show CDR1 as SGHNT and CDR2 as YYREEE (reference sequence). The CDR3 runs to 15 residues.

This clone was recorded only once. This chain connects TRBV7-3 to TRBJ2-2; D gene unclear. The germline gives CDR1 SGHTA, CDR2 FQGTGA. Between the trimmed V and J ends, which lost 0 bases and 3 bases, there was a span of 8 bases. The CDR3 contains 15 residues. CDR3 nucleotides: TGTGCCAGCAGCTTAACCGGCCAGGACACCGGGGAGCTGTTTTTT. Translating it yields CASSLTGQDTGELFF.